This T cell receptor (beta chain) came from a study of blood T cell repertoires in COVID-19. Whole-study context: Donors in the United States, Italy and Spain gave samples during acute or convalescent COVID-19. The analysed material was cDNA or gDNA that came from T cells, B-cell-depleted T cells, or PBMCs.

How the authors handled the data: The assay estimated nucleated cells by amplifying reference gene primers. TCRdb's copy holds only in-frame clones and misses some; the assay was immunoSEQ multiplex PCR. V, J and clone size reflect that table, while D and trimming were determined from the DNA. The sample shows about 320,000 clones, approximately 84% of them seen only once. Participants were aged roughly 18 to 89 years, lived in 24 US areas, and enrolled virtually. Input material: PBMCs or T cells enriched from blood (not recorded which). The sequence came from a young woman who had recovered from COVID-19.

The CDR3 sequence is CASSPGTGAGNTIYF. CDR3 nucleotide sequence: TGTGCCAGCTCCCCCGGGACAGGGGCTGGAAACACCATATATTTT. The V call is TRBV9, the J call TRBJ1-3, with 10 positions matching TRBD1. The CDR3 totals 15 residues. Germline trimming cut 7 bases from V and 2 bases from J; bases unmatched to any gene: 6. Germline V gives CDR1 SGDLS, CDR2 YYNGEE.